Included here is one TCR beta chain sequence, with context. Its cognate antigen is unknown. This entry comes from a study of CD8 T cells in Susac syndrome. Study-level findings and limits: The study recognized that its TCR sequencing and HLA analysis covered a relatively small number of individuals.

cDNA came from roughly 0.5 to 1 ug RNA primed by random hexamers. Amplification of TCR beta CDR3 was carried out by immunoSEQ multiplex PCR, which covered 54 Vbeta and 13 Jbeta segments. TCRdb used MiXCR to reprocess the immunoSEQ multiplex PCR reads, holding one entry per CDR3 protein. The sample lists around 200,000 distinct CDR3 sequences; under 97% were seen once. The study used treatment-naive patients who had stable or active relapsing-remitting disease as multiple sclerosis controls. The CD8+ and CD4+ T cells were negatively isolated, with the TEMRA cells enriched by FACS. V was pared by 0 bases and J by 2 bases, with 6 bases of the junction left unmatched. The CDR3 runs to 17 residues. Germline V gene data show CDR1 as LGHNA and CDR2 as YNFKEQ.

Sequenced sample: CD4+ T cells from PBMCs. This clonotype originated in a human donor with multiple sclerosis. This rearrangement joins TRBV4-2 to TRBJ2-3; TRBD1 agrees at 9 bases. CDR3 residues: CASSQDVGQGSTDTQYF. The DNA for the CDR3 is TGTGCCAGCAGCCAAGATGTCGGACAGGGGTCCACAGATACGCAGTATTTT.